The T cell receptor (beta chain) described here comes from a study of T cell responses to AZD1222 COVID-19 vaccine. Overall study results and limits: Nearly half of spike-specific TCRs reportedly go after variant regions that carry no mutations. Vaccination with two AZD1222 doses was followed by a rise in Spike-specific TCR breadth and depth. At baseline, just six AZD1222 recipients tested seropositive. Donors were chiefly white British, with a greater number of females, and clonal diversity was perhaps underestimated.

Generated by immunoSEQ multiplex PCR, the TCRdb table keeps only in-frame clones and is missing some. The data contain about 130,000 clones, under 95% of them singletons. Comments on this clone: What it recognizes is unknown.

V lost 4 bases, J lost 9 bases, and 10 bases lay in between. This CDR3 is 11 amino acids long. Looked up from germline, CDR1 is SNHLY and CDR2 is FYNNEI. This chain links TRBV2 with TRBJ2-7, with D maybe TRBD1 (6 bases). The clonotype comes from an adult in good health. Sequenced here: peripheral blood, sampled on day 0 of AZD1222 vaccination. This CDR3 is CASSVATGQYF. The CDR3, as DNA: TGTGCCAGCAGTGTCGCGACAGGGCAGTACTTC.